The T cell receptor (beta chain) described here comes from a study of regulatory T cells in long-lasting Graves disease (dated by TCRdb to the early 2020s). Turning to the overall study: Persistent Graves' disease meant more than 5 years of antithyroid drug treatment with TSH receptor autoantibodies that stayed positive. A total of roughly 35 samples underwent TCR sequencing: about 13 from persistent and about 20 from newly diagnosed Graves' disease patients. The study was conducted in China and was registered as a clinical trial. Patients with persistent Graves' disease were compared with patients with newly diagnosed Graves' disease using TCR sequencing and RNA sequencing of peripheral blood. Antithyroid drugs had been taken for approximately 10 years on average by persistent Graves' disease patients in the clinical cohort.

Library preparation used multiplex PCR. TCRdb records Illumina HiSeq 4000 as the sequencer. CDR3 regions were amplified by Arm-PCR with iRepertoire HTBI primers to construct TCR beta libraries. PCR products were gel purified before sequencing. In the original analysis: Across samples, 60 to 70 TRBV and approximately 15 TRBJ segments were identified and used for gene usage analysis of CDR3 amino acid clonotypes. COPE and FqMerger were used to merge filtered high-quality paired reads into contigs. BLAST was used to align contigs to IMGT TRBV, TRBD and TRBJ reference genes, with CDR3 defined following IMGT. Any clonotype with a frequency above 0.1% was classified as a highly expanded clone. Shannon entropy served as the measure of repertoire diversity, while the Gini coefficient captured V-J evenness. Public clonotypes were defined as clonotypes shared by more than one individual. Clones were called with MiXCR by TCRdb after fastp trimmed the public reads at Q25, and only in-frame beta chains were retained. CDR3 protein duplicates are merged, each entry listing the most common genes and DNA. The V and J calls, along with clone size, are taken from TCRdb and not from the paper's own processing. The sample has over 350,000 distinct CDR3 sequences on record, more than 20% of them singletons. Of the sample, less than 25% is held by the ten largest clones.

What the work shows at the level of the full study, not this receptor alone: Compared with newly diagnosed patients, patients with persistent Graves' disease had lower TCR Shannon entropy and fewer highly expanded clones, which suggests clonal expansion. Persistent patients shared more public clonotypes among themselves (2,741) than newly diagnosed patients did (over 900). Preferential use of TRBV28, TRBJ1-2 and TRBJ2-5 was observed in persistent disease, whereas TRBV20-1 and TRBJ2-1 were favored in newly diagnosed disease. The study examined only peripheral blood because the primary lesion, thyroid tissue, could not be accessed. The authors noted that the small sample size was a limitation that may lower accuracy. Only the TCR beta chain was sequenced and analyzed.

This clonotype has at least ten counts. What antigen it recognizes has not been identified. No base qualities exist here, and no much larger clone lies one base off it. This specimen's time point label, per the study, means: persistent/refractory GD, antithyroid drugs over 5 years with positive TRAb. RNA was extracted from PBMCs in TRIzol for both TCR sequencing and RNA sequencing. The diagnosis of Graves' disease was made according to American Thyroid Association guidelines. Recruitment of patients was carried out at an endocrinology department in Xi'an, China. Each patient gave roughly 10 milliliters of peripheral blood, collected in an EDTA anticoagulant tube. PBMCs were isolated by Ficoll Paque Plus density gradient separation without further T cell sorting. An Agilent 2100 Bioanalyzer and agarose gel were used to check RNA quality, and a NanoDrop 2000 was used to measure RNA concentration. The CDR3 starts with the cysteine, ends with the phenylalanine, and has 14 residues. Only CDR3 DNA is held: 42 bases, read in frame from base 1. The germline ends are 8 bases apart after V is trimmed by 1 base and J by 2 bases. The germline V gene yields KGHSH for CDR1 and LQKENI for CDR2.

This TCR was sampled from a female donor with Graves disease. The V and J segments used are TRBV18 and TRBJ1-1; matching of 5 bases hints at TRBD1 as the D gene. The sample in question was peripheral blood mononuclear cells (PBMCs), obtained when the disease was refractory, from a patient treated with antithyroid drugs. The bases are TGTGCCAGCTCACCACAACAGGTCAACACTGAAGCTTTCTTT. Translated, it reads CASSPQQVNTEAFF.